The rows below give T cell receptor beta chains drawn from one sample of a study of blood T cell repertoires in COVID-19. Sequencing used immunoSEQ multiplex PCR; TCRdb keeps in-frame clones, though not all of them. Among some 170,000 clones listed, approximately 86% were seen once. Sequencing used peripheral blood. The source of these receptors is a woman between 45 and 60 years old with acute or convalescent COVID-19. Each CDR3 is given with its conserved first and last residue. The D gene is left open where the match is weak. Some rows have no size entry. The others give once, few or many, or a class for an expanded clone.

>TRBJ1-5|TRBV27|-|-
TGTGCCAGCAGCCGCAGGGTTAATCAGCCCCAGCATTTT
CASSRRVNQPQHF
>TRBJ2-2|TRBV20-1|-|-
TGCAGTGCTAGTCCCACTAGACCCGACAACACCGGGGAGCTGTTTTTT
CSASPTRPDNTGELFF
>TRBJ2-1|TRBV24-1|TRBD2|once
TGTGCCACCAGTGTACTAGCGGGGGCCTACAATGAGCAGTTCTTC
CATSVLAGAYNEQFF
>TRBJ2-5|TRBV6-6|TRBD2|-
TGTGCCAGCAGTTCCACTAGCGGGGGGGCTGAGACCCAGTACTTC
CASSSTSGGAETQYF
>TRBJ2-3|TRBV15|-|-
TGTGCCACCTCGAGGGTCCCAGATACGCAGTATTTT
CATSRVPDTQYF
>TRBJ1-2|TRBV27|TRBD1|-
TGTGCCAGCAGTCGACAGGGGGCGAACTATGGCTACACCTTC
CASSRQGANYGYTF
>TRBJ1-2|TRBV29-1|-|-
TGCAGCGCCATTCGGCAGGGATATGGCTACACCTTC
CSAIRQGYGYTF
>TRBJ1-6|TRBV7-2|-|-
TGTGCCAGCAGCCCCGAGGAGGGGATGAATTCACCCCTCCACTTT
CASSPEEGMNSPLHF
>TRBJ1-5|TRBV30|-|-
TGTGCCTGGAGTGCAGGGGCCGTTCAGCCCCAGCATTTT
CAWSAGAVQPQHF
>TRBJ1-1|TRBV6-5|-|-
TGTGCCAGCAGCTACGGGGCAGCGAACACTGAAGCTTTCTTT
CASSYGAANTEAFF
>TRBJ1-2|TRBV3-1/TRBV3-2|-|-
TGTGCCAGCAGCCAAATGGGTACTAGCTACACCTTC
CASSQMGTSYTF
>TRBJ1-1|TRBV7-8|-|-
TGTGCCAGCAGCCCCAATACAGGGATCAACACTGAAGCTTTCTTT
CASSPNTGINTEAFF
>TRBJ2-3|TRBV5-1|-|-
TGCGCCAGCAGCTTGGGACTTCCCACAGATACGCAGTATTTT
CASSLGLPTDTQYF
>TRBJ1-1|TRBV4-3|-|-
TGCGCCAGCAGCCAAGCTGGAGACACTGAAGCTTTCTTT
CASSQAGDTEAFF
>TRBJ2-1|TRBV14|TRBD2|few
TGTGCCAGCAGCCAAGAAGAGGGGGCCGTGGCTAGCGGGAGATACAATGAGCAGTTCTTC
CASSQEEGAVASGRYNEQFF
>TRBJ2-7|TRBV5-1|-|-
TGCGCCAGCAGCTTGGGGGCAGCCTACGAGCAGTACTTC
CASSLGAAYEQYF
>TRBJ2-7|TRBV6-5|TRBD2|once
TGTGCCAGCAGTTACTCAGGAGCGGGAGGTTACGAGCAGTACTTC
CASSYSGAGGYEQYF
>TRBJ1-2|TRBV19|-|once
TGTGCCAGTAGTGAGTCAGGGGAGTATGGCTACACCTTC
CASSESGEYGYTF
>TRBJ1-3|TRBV5-1|-|-
TGCGCCAGCAGCTCCGGAGAAAACACCATATATTTT
CASSSGENTIYF
>TRBJ1-6|TRBV4-1|-|few
TGCGCCAGCAGCCACCGCCGTGAGGCAGACAATTCACCCCTCCACTTT
CASSHRREADNSPLHF
>TRBJ2-5|TRBV7-2|TRBD2|-
TGTGCCAGCAGCTCATACGCAGCGGGGGGGCTCCAGTACTTC
CASSSYAAGGLQYF
>TRBJ1-2|TRBV5-1|-|-
TGCGCCAGCAGCTTGGGACAGAATTATGGCTACACCTTC
CASSLGQNYGYTF
>TRBJ1-1|TRBV25-1|-|-
TGTGCCAGCAGTGAAGTAGCCGGTGCTGAAGCTTTCTTT
CASSEVAGAEAFF
>TRBJ1-2|TRBV18|TRBD1|-
TGTGCTGCTACGGCTAATCAACAGGGGGGCGACGGCTACACCTTC
CAATANQQGGDGYTF
>TRBJ2-3|TRBV18|TRBD2|-
TGTGCCAGCTCCCCACTCGTAGCGGGAGAGGCAGATACGCAGTATTTT
CASSPLVAGEADTQYF
>TRBJ2-3|TRBV2|-|few
TGTGCCAGCAGATGGGAGGGGGGCGGAGGTACGCAGTATTTT
CASRWEGGGGTQYF
>TRBJ1-1|TRBV7-2|-|-
TGTGCCAGCAGCTACCGGGGGATGAACACTGAAGCTTTCTTT
CASSYRGMNTEAFF
>TRBJ2-3|TRBV7-6|-|-
TGTGCCAGCAGCTCCAGGGCAGATACGCAGTATTTT
CASSSRADTQYF
>TRBJ1-4|TRBV6-2/TRBV6-3|-|-
TGTGCCAGCAGTCCGCCCACAACAGGAGAAAATGAAAAACTGTTTTTT
CASSPPTTGENEKLFF
>TRBJ2-7|TRBV30|TRBD1|-
TGTGCCTGGAGGTGGGGACAGGGGACCTACGAGCAGTACTTC
CAWRWGQGTYEQYF
>TRBJ1-2|TRBV6-2/TRBV6-3|TRBD1|few
TGTGCCAGCAGTCTGCACAGGGGTTCTAACTATGGCTACACCTTC
CASSLHRGSNYGYTF
>TRBJ1-4|TRBV28|TRBD1|-
TGTGCCAGCAGTCGTGAGACAGGGGTTTGGAGTGAAAAACTGTTTTTT
CASSRETGVWSEKLFF